Detailed here is one TCR beta chain. Its target is not known. Next came a second PCR, run for about 7 to 12 cycles, which used a sample-barcoded 5' primer along with a J-beta primer mix. TCRdb reanalysed the 5' RACE reads using MiXCR and keeps one entry per CDR3 protein. In the table there are 2 million or so distinct CDR3 sequences, around half of which are singletons. This record comes from a study of blood T cells in healthy people across ages. Study-wide findings and caveats: Naive T cell percentage showed a strong correlation with the diversity of TCR beta. Getting older went along with TCR beta diversity per million T cells dropping roughly linearly.

The CDR3 sequence is 14 residues long. Sequencing was performed on blood. This clonotype was obtained from a woman in her 40s in good health. The chain joins TRBV21-1 to TRBJ2-7; the listed D gene, TRBD2, was not tested against the DNA. TRBV21-1 is termed a pseudogene. As DNA, the CDR3 is TGTGCCAGCAGCAAAAGTAGGGGAGGGAATGAGCAGTACTTC. As protein: CASSKSRGGNEQYF.